This T cell receptor (beta chain) was sequenced for a study of early T cells in non-severe SARS-CoV-2 infection. Each CDR3 protein is one row after TCRdb ran MiXCR on the 5' RACE reads. Among more than 45,000 distinct CDR3 sequences listed, around an eighth were seen once. This CDR3 is 15 amino acids long. V dropped 6 bases and J dropped 5 bases, with 20 bases sitting between them. This chain joins TRBV12-3 or TRBV12-4 and TRBJ2-7; D not certain. The sample comprised whole blood. The clonotype originates from an adult who was a healthcare worker with PCR-confirmed SARS-CoV-2 infection or an uninfected control (not recorded which). CDR3: CASSPNLGSPHEQYF. CDR3 bases: TGTGCCAGCAGCCCTAATCTGGGCTCCCCCCACGAGCAGTACTTC.